What follows is one TCR beta chain and its context. Its target is not known. CDR1 and CDR2 from the germline V gene are SGHVS and FQNEAQ. CDR3 length: 16 residues. The ends were cut back, 3 bases at V and 3 bases at J, with 16 bases in the middle. The data originate from a study of T cells in localized non-small cell lung cancer. Produced via immunoSEQ multiplex PCR; TCRdb's table is partial and in-frame only. The sample has 25,000 to 35,000 clones; around three quarters are singletons. Study results and limitations: In adjacent lung appeared a median around 60 of the top 100 tumor clones.

V and J are TRBV7-8 and TRBJ2-3, with D possibly TRBD2 on 7 matching bases. The sample here was peripheral blood, taken before any cancer treatment. This clonotype was obtained from a male donor aged 60 or over with stage III squamous cell lung carcinoma. The CDR3 reads CASSLRRGGGTDTQYF. The CDR3 nucleotides are TGTGCCAGCAGCTTGCGACGAGGGGGGGGGACAGATACGCAGTATTTT.